Shown below are 25 T cell receptor beta chains from a single sample sequenced in a study of T cells in localized non-small cell lung cancer. Sequencing used immunoSEQ multiplex PCR; TCRdb keeps in-frame clones, though not all of them. The table records about 48,000 clones, 70% to 85% of them present only once. The input for sequencing was peripheral blood, taken before any cancer treatment. The origin of the receptors is a man aged 35-75 years with stage I squamous cell lung carcinoma.

This clone was counted a few times. The chain joins TRBV5-6 to TRBJ2-1; the match to TRBD2 covers 11 bases. This CDR3 region has 15 residues. CDR1 and CDR2 from the germline V gene are SGHDT and YYEEEE. Unmatched junction bases numbered 4, after V lost 6 bases and J lost 2 bases. The DNA for the CDR3 is TGTGCCAGCAACTATAGCGGGGGGGCCTACAATGAGCAGTTCTTC. Protein: CASNYSGGAYNEQFF.

The chain couples TRBV9 to TRBJ2-3; D possibly uses TRBD1 or TRBD2 (6 bases each). Trimming pared 3 bases from V and 5 bases from J, leaving 19 bases between. This CDR3 spans 16 amino acids. Per the germline V gene, CDR1 is SGDLS and CDR2 is YYNGEE. In DNA form, the CDR3 reads TGTGCCAGCAGCGCACCACGTGGGGGGCTGAAAGATACGCAGTATTTT. Protein product: CASSAPRGGLKDTQYF.

V is TRBV11-3 and J is TRBJ2-5, with D perhaps matching TRBD1 (6 bases). V lost 5 bases and J 6 bases, leaving 13 bases between the germline ends. Per the germline V gene, CDR1 is SGHNT and CDR2 is YENEEA. The CDR3 has 13 amino acids. CDR3 residues: CASSEHREKTQYF. The CDR3 nucleotides are TGTGCCAGCAGCGAGCACAGGGAGAAGACCCAGTACTTC.

V and J are TRBV30 and TRBJ1-5; D gene unclear. CDR1 is GTSNPN and CDR2 is SVGIG in the germline V gene (reference sequence). The CDR3 runs to 13 residues. The V end was cut by 4 bases, the J end by 3 bases, with 10 bases between. Written as DNA, the CDR3 is TGTGCCTGGAACCTCGATCTCAATCAGCCCCAGCATTTT. Translating it yields CAWNLDLNQPQHF. Full variable domain (outside the CDR3, taken from reference TRBV30 and TRBJ1-5): SQTIHQWPATLVQPVGSPLSLECTVEGTSNPNLYWYRQAAGRGLQLLFYSVGIGQISSEVPQNLSASRPQDRQFILSSKKLLLSDSGFYLCAWNLDLNQPQHFGDGTRLSIL.

This chain links TRBV14 with TRBJ1-2; D uncertain. This CDR3 has 12 residues. Germline CDR1 reads SGHDN; CDR2 reads FVKESK. V lost 1 base and J lost 6, with 6 bases in between. In nucleotides, the CDR3 is TGTGCCAGCAGCCAAGTTCTCAATGGCTACACCTTC. Translated, it gives CASSQVLNGYTF.

The genes are TRBV6-1 and TRBJ2-2; D is perhaps TRBD1 or TRBD2 (6 bases each). Per the germline V gene, CDR1 is MNHNS and CDR2 is SASEGT. The CDR3 contains 15 residues. Trimming removed 4 bases at V and 5 bases at J, with 14 bases between. The CDR3 region has the DNA TGTGCCAGCAGTGTAGGAGGGGGGAGAACCGGGGAGCTGTTTTTT. It is translated as CASSVGGGRTGELFF.

The chain carries TRBV4-1 and TRBJ1-4; D gene uncertain. Germline V gene data show CDR1 as MGHRA and CDR2 as YSYEKL. The length of the CDR3 is 15 residues. V was clipped by 2 bases and J by 5 bases, with 12 bases between them. The CDR3 sequence: CASSQLSGNNEKLFF. Here the CDR3 DNA reads TGCGCCAGCAGCCAACTTTCGGGTAACAATGAAAAACTGTTTTTT.

This clone was counted a few times. This chain uses TRBV29-1 with TRBJ1-1, with 11 bases matching TRBD1. The CDR3 consists of 15 residues. Per the germline V gene, CDR1 is SQVTM and CDR2 is ANQGSEA. The trim removed 5 bases at V and 7 bases at J, leaving 12 bases unmatched. CDR3 in amino acids: CSVRVSRDRGIEAFF. For the CDR3, the DNA is TGCAGCGTTAGAGTTTCGCGGGACAGGGGGATTGAAGCTTTCTTT.

This clone was picked up a small number of times. The J gene is TRBJ1-5, the V gene TRBV6-5; D may be TRBD1 (5 bases). The V and J ends lost 4 bases and 10 bases respectively, with 11 bases between them. The CDR3 length is 12 residues. Germline CDR1 reads MNHEY; CDR2 reads SVGAGI. The DNA for the CDR3 is TGTGCCAGCAGTTCGGGGACTCTACCCCAGCATTTT. Translating it yields CASSSGTLPQHF.

This clone was observed a single time. This rearrangement joins TRBV7-3 to TRBJ1-1; 7 bases align to TRBD1. Looked up from germline, CDR1 is SGHTA and CDR2 is FQGTGA. CDR3 length equals 13 residues. V was clipped by 3 bases and J by 6 bases; unmatched bases: 4. The CDR3 region is CASSFGTEAEAFF. CDR3 nucleotide sequence: TGTGCCAGCAGCTTTGGGACAGAGGCTGAAGCTTTCTTT.

The chain combines TRBV2 with TRBJ2-1, with D possibly being TRBD2 (6 bases). The CDR3 is 15 amino acids. Trimming shortened V by 4 bases and J by 4 bases, and 14 bases separated the two germline ends. Germline V lookup: CDR1 SNHLY, CDR2 FYNNEI. This chain's CDR3 is CASSARDFPYNEQFF. CDR3 DNA: TGTGCCAGCAGTGCCCGGGACTTCCCATACAATGAGCAGTTCTTC.

V usage is TRBV5-8 and J usage is TRBJ1-2; D not certain. The germline gives CDR1 SGHTS, CDR2 YDEGEE. Trimming cost V 0 bases and J 0 bases, with 9 bases left between them. There are 15 residues in the CDR3. The CDR3 sequence: CASSLGGNTNYGYTF. The CDR3 bases are TGTGCCAGCAGCTTGGGCGGGAACACTAACTATGGCTACACCTTC.

The chain has TRBV6-6 and TRBJ2-2; no definite D call. With 9 bases removed from V and 5 bases from J, the gap between germline ends came to 4 bases. In germline, CDR1 is MNHNY, CDR2 SVGAGI (reference sequence). CDR3 length: 10 amino acids. The CDR3 here is CASHTGELFF. The CDR3, as DNA: TGTGCCAGTCATACCGGGGAGCTGTTTTTT.

This clone was seen a few times. The chain couples TRBV11-3 to TRBJ2-7; D is undetermined. Deletions cut 1 base from V and 4 bases from J, with 8 bases between. The CDR3 contains 13 residues. CDR1 is SGHNT and CDR2 is YENEEA in the germline V gene. The chain's CDR3 is CASSLGQEYEQYF. CDR3 nucleotide sequence: TGTGCCAGCAGCTTAGGTCAGGAATACGAGCAGTACTTC.

This chain uses TRBV6-5 with TRBJ1-2; D may be TRBD1 (6 bases). This CDR3 spans 15 amino acids. Germline V lookup: CDR1 MNHEY, CDR2 SVGAGI. V lost 0 bases and J 8 bases, leaving 16 bases between the germline ends. In DNA form, the CDR3 reads TGTGCCAGCAGTTACTCGGGACTAGACAGGCGCGGCTACACCTTC. Its translation is CASSYSGLDRRGYTF.

The chain couples TRBV19 to TRBJ1-1; D gene uncertain. V lost 3 bases and J 1 base, leaving 9 bases between the germline ends. Germline CDR1 LNHDA, CDR2 SQIVND (reference sequence). The CDR3 has 14 residues. The CDR3 nucleotides are TGTGCCAGTAGTATCCCGGGCGGGAACACTGAAGCTTTCTTT. Its protein is CASSIPGGNTEAFF.

The rearrangement joins TRBV11-3 to TRBJ2-5; 8 nucleotides align to TRBD1. The CDR3 covers 14 residues. From germline, CDR1 is SGHNT and CDR2 YENEEA. V lost 0 bases, J lost 4 bases, and 1 base stayed unmatched. The CDR3 loop is CASSLEGTGETQYF. The CDR3, as DNA: TGTGCCAGCAGCTTAGAGGGGACAGGAGAGACCCAGTACTTC. The full variable domain, in which reference TRBV11-3 and TRBJ2-5 provide the parts outside the CDR3, is EAGVVQSPRYKIIEKKQPVAFWCNPISGHNTLYWYLQNLGQGPELLIRYENEEAVDDSQLPKDRFSAERLKGVDSTLKIQPAELGDSAVYLCASSLEGTGETQYFGPGTRLLVL.

The chain joins TRBV27 to TRBJ1-5; D not certain. Germline lookup yields CDR1 MNHEY and CDR2 SMNVEV (reference sequence). The CDR3 contains 16 residues. The ends were cut back, 3 bases at V and 0 bases at J, with 12 bases in the middle. Here the CDR3 reads CASSLRATYSNQPQHF. The DNA for the CDR3 is TGTGCCAGCAGTTTGAGGGCTACCTATAGCAATCAGCCCCAGCATTTT.

The chain has TRBV2 and TRBJ1-2; weak D call: TRBD1 (5 bases). The CDR3 runs 14 residues. CDR1 and CDR2 from the germline V gene are SNHLY and FYNNEI. Trimming removed 3 bases from V and 8 bases from J, with 16 bases in between. The CDR3 here is CASSERQTAGGYTF. The CDR3 nucleotides read TGTGCCAGCAGTGAGAGGCAGACAGCAGGAGGCTACACCTTC. Looking up the rest from reference TRBV2 and TRBJ1-2 gives the full variable domain: EPEVTQTPSHQVTQMGQEVILRCVPISNHLYFYWYRQILGQKVEFLVSFYNNEISEKSEIFDDQFSVERPDGSNFTLKIRSTKLEDSAMYFCASSERQTAGGYTFGSGTRLTVV.

The chain links TRBV5-1 to TRBJ1-1; D possibly corresponds to TRBD1 (5 bases). V was shortened by 0 bases and J by 0 bases, with 12 bases between the two germline ends. The CDR3 length is 16 residues. The germline V gene encodes CDR1 SGHRS and CDR2 YFSETQ. CDR3 sequence: CASSLDRGRMNTEAFF. CDR3 sequence (DNA): TGCGCCAGCAGCTTGGATAGGGGACGGATGAACACTGAAGCTTTCTTT.

This sequence joins TRBV6-1 and TRBJ1-5; 9 bases are a match to TRBD1. The CDR3 covers 17 residues. After removal of 4 bases from V and 0 bases from J, the junction contained 7 bases not matched to a gene. Germline V CDR1 and CDR2: MNHNS, SASEGT. The CDR3 coding sequence is TGTGCCAGCAGTGCGGGACAGGGCGGTTATAGCAATCAGCCCCAGCATTTT. This sequence encodes CASSAGQGGYSNQPQHF.

The V and J genes are TRBV19 and TRBJ1-1; D is uncertain. The CDR3 extends over 16 amino acids. The V and J ends lost 5 bases and 3 bases respectively, with 19 bases between them. Germline V gene sequence: CDR1 LNHDA, CDR2 SQIVND (reference sequence). In nucleotides, the CDR3 is TGTGCCAGTAGTTCGACTACCTCCCCCCACTACACTGAAGCTTTCTTT. Its translation is CASSSTTSPHYTEAFF.

This clone was seen just once. The chain employs TRBV16 and TRBJ1-6; 7 bases line up with TRBD1. CDR1 KGHSY and CDR2 FQNENV come from the germline V gene. The CDR3 covers 16 residues. V shed 4 bases and J 6 bases; nucleotides not matched to a gene: 9. CDR3 sequence: CASSPRDRAGNSPLHF. Written as DNA, the CDR3 is TGTGCCAGCAGCCCTCGAGACAGGGCTGGTAATTCACCCCTCCACTTT.

The DNA for the CDR3 is TGTGCCAGCAGCCCAGCAGAGACAGACTCTGGAAACACCATATATTTT. Its protein product is CASSPAETDSGNTIYF. The V gene is TRBV7-2, the J gene TRBJ1-3, with D possibly TRBD1 on 5 matching bases. The germline CDR1 and CDR2 sequences are SGHTA and FQGNSA. CDR3 size: 16 residues. V was clipped by 5 bases and J by 0 bases, with 14 bases between them.

This rearrangement joins TRBV21-1 to TRBJ1-2; the listed D gene, TRBD1, was not tested against the DNA. TRBV21-1 is noted as a pseudogene. This CDR3 comprises 12 residues. The CDR3 sequence: CASIGQGYGYTF. CDR3 sequence (DNA): TGTGCCAGCATCGGACAGGGCTATGGCTACACCTTC.